The 14 T cell receptor beta chains listed next were all sequenced from one sample in a study of PD-L1 blockade in urothelial cancer (dated by TCRdb to about 2017). This specimen's time point label, per the study, means: peripheral blood 6 weeks after treatment start. The method behind the library was the immunoSEQ multiplex PCR assay. The source is immuneACCESS, and TCRdb retained only in-frame sequences with V and J called. Part of the clones is not carried over; for the studies checked, unresolved V genes explain less than half of this, and the remainder is unexplained. The sample table contains tens of thousands of clones; only one count was recorded for about nine tenths of them. The top ten constitute about 11% of the sample. Sequences were derived from PBMCs, sampled around atezolizumab (anti-PD-L1) treatment. The source of these receptors is a man in his fifties or sixties with urothelial cancer.

The chain employs TRBV13 and TRBJ2-7; D gene unclear. The V end was cut by 5 bases, the J end by 0 bases, with 5 bases between. CDR1 is PRHDT, CDR2 FYEKMQ, per germline (reference sequence). The length of the CDR3 is 12 residues. CDR3 residues: CASSPHSYEQYF. As DNA, the CDR3 is TGTGCCAGCAGCCCCCACTCCTACGAGCAGTACTTC.

The chain recombines TRBV30 with TRBJ2-7; 8 nucleotides align to TRBD1. The ends lost 3 bases at V and 1 base at J; junction bases unmatched: 5. The CDR3 length is 14 residues. Germline values: CDR1 GTSNPN, CDR2 SVGIG (reference sequence). CDR3 sequence reads: CAWSTGTGSYEQYF. The CDR3 DNA reads TGTGCCTGGAGCACCGGGACAGGTTCCTACGAGCAGTACTTC.

The V and J genes are TRBV5-5 and TRBJ2-7; 10 bases match TRBD1. CDR1 and CDR2 (germline): SGHKS, YYEKEE (reference sequence). This CDR3 has 15 residues. J gave up 5 bases and V 0 bases, and 5 bases lay outside the gene matches. The CDR3 spells CASSLAGQGLNEQYF. The CDR3 DNA sequence: TGTGCCAGCAGCTTGGCGGGACAGGGGTTAAACGAGCAGTACTTC.

The rearrangement joins TRBV28 to TRBJ1-1; D not certain. The CDR3 runs 14 residues. The V gene's germline CDR1 is MDHEN and CDR2 SYDVKM. With 1 base removed from V and 2 bases from J, the gap between germline ends came to 8 bases. Here the CDR3 reads CASSLFTTNTEAFF. CDR3 nucleotide sequence: TGTGCCAGCAGTTTATTCACGACAAACACTGAAGCTTTCTTT.

As for this clone: The junction departs from the called germline gene at one end, perhaps through a read error. The chain links TRBV25-1 to TRBJ1-1; TRBD1 matches 8 bases. The V gene's germline CDR1 is MGHDK and CDR2 SYGVNS. The CDR3 consists of 12 residues. The CDR3 DNA follows: TGTGCCAGCAGTGAATTCACAGGGGGAGCCTCGTTT. This gives the protein CASSEFTGGASF.

This chain connects TRBV9 to TRBJ1-2; 9 bases are shared with TRBD1. J lost 8 bases, V lost 2 bases, and 10 bases had no gene match. The CDR3 consists of 15 residues. Germline values: CDR1 SGDLS, CDR2 YYNGEE. CDR3 nucleotide sequence: TGTGCCAGCAGCGTTTTACCCGGGACAGGGTTCGGCTACACCTTC. Protein sequence: CASSVLPGTGFGYTF.

The chain recombines TRBV18 with TRBJ1-1; 8 bases fit TRBD1. After removal of 4 bases from V and 0 bases from J, the junction contained 13 bases not matched to a gene. Germline-derived CDR1 and CDR2 are KGHSH and LQKENI. The CDR3 runs 18 residues. CDR3 loop: CASSLKGTGGLMNTEAFF. The CDR3 coding sequence is TGTGCCAGCTCACTCAAAGGGACAGGAGGGCTCATGAACACTGAAGCTTTCTTT. The full variable domain, rest sourced from reference TRBV18 and TRBJ1-1, is NAGVMQNPRHLVRRRGQEARLRCSPMKGHSHVYWYRQLPEEGLKFMVYLQKENIIDESGMPKERFSAEFPKEGPSILRIQQVVRGDSAAYFCASSLKGTGGLMNTEAFFGQGTRLTVV.

J is TRBJ2-1 and V is TRBV6-1, with 7 bases that match TRBD2. The germline V gene encodes CDR1 MNHNS and CDR2 SASEGT. This CDR3 is 15 amino acids long. The trim removed 0 bases at V and 7 bases at J, leaving 6 bases unmatched. The CDR3 here is CASSEAGGPGNEQFF. For the CDR3, the DNA is TGTGCCAGCAGTGAAGCGGGAGGGCCTGGAAATGAGCAGTTCTTC.

V usage is TRBV5-4 and J usage is TRBJ2-5; maybe TRBD1 (6 bases). The CDR3 has 14 amino acids. Germline lookup yields CDR1 SGHNT and CDR2 YYREEE (reference sequence). The V gene lost 4 bases and the J gene lost 3 bases, with 13 bases spanning the gap. CDR3 nucleotides: TGTGCCAGCAGCACCAGGGGTTCTGAAGAGACCCAGTACTTC. Translation: CASSTRGSEETQYF.

This rearrangement joins TRBV7-2 to TRBJ1-6; D is perhaps TRBD1 (6 bases). The V end lost 4 bases, the J end lost 10 bases, and 14 bases lay between the germline ends. The CDR3 is 14 amino acids. Germline V gene lookup returns CDR1 SGHTA and CDR2 FQGNSA. DNA for the CDR3: TGTGCCAGCAGCTCGGGGGGCATACGATCACCCCTCCACTTT. Translated: CASSSGGIRSPLHF. The full variable domain, its missing parts supplied by reference TRBV7-2 and TRBJ1-6, is GAGVSQSPSNKVTEKGKDVELRCDPISGHTALYWYRQSLGQGLEFLIYFQGNSAPDKSGLPSDRFSAERTGGSVSTLTIQRTQQEDSAVYLCASSSGGIRSPLHFGNGTRLTVT.

This clone appeared a few times. The chain joins TRBV6-6 to TRBJ1-2, with D maybe TRBD1 (5 bases). The V gene lost 8 bases and the J gene lost 3 bases, with 13 bases spanning the gap. CDR3 size: 13 residues. In germline, CDR1 is MNHNY, CDR2 SVGAGI (reference sequence). The CDR3 loop reads CASSPGRDYGYTF. CDR3 DNA: TGTGCCAGCTCCCCGGGCAGGGACTATGGCTACACCTTC.

V is TRBV7-2 and J is TRBJ2-7; TRBD1 might be the D (6 bases). V was pared by 1 base and J by 3 bases, with 13 bases between. CDR1 is SGHTA, CDR2 FQGNSA, per germline. CDR3 size: 15 residues. The CDR3 reads CASSLGDISIYEQYF. The CDR3 DNA is TGTGCCAGCAGCTTAGGGGACATATCGATCTACGAGCAGTACTTC.

This clone was picked up one time. This chain joins TRBV6-6 and TRBJ1-5; weak D call: TRBD1 (5 bases). Between the trimmed V and J ends, which lost 5 bases and 1 base, there was a span of 12 bases. Germline assignment: CDR1 MNHNY and CDR2 SVGAGI (reference sequence). The CDR3 totals 15 residues. Here the CDR3 DNA reads TGTGCCAGCAGTAACCAGGGTTTCAGCAATCAGCCCCAGCATTTT. It yields the protein CASSNQGFSNQPQHF.

V is TRBV15 and J is TRBJ1-1; TRBD1 is a possible D gene (6 bases). V was shortened by 3 bases and J by 7 bases, with 15 bases between the two germline ends. Germline V lookup: CDR1 LNHNV, CDR2 YYDKDF (reference sequence). The CDR3 covers 14 residues. The CDR3 sequence is CATSSPDRTYEAFF. The CDR3 DNA reads as TGTGCCACCAGCAGTCCGGACAGAACCTATGAAGCTTTCTTT.